This TCR beta chain was captured in a study of cytomegalovirus exposure and HLA in healthy donors. Study-level findings and limits: The majority of TCR sequences were rare, yet some public TCRs appeared in many donors. Reported performance of the classifier showed diagnosis of cytomegalovirus status with high specificity and sensitivity. It was about 150 TCR beta chains that were listed as cytomegalovirus-associated.

It was the roughly 130-subject validation cohort, separate from the approximately 700-subject first cohort, to which the donors belonged. Note on this clone: Its antigen is still unknown.

The data were produced by immunoSEQ multiplex PCR, yet TCRdb's version contains in-frame clones alone and is incomplete. The sample gives 150,000 to 200,000 clones, 86% of which show up once; roughly 6.6% is in the top ten. This CDR3 comprises 15 residues. V gave up 3 bases and J gave up 6 bases; unmatched junction bases: 4. The germline V gene encodes CDR1 MNHEY and CDR2 SMNVEV (reference sequence). This sequence was found in a man aged 25 to 40 in good health and CMV-seropositive. This chain joins TRBV27 and TRBJ2-3; 12 nucleotides agree with TRBD2. The sequenced sample was PBMCs. The CDR3 region is CASSFGLAGSDTQYF. The CDR3 DNA sequence: TGTGCCAGCAGTTTTGGACTAGCGGGATCGGATACGCAGTATTTT.